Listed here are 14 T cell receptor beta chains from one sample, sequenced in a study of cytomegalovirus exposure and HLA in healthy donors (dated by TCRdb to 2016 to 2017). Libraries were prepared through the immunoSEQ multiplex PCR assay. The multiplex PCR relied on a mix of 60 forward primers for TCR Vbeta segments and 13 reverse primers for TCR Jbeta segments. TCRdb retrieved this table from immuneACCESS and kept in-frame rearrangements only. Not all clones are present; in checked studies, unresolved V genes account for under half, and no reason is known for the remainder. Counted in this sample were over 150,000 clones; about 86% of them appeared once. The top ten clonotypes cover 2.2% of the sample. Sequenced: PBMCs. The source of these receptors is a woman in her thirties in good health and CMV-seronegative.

For the CDR3, the DNA is TGTGCCAGCAGCCCAGGGACAGGTCTGTCCCAAGAGACCCAGTACTTC. Its translation is CASSPGTGLSQETQYF. This sequence joins TRBV7-9 and TRBJ2-5; 8 positions agree with TRBD1. CDR3 length equals 16 residues. CDR1 and CDR2 (germline): SEHNR, FQNEAQ (reference sequence). V trimming: 5 bases; J trimming: 1 base; junction bases outside the gene matches: 9. Full variable domain (missing parts from reference TRBV7-9 and TRBJ2-5): DTGVSQNPRHKITKRGQNVTFRCDPISEHNRLYWYRQTLGQGPEFLTYFQNEAQLEKSRLLSDRFSAERPKGSFSTLEIQRTEQGDSAMYLCASSPGTGLSQETQYFGPGTRLLVL.

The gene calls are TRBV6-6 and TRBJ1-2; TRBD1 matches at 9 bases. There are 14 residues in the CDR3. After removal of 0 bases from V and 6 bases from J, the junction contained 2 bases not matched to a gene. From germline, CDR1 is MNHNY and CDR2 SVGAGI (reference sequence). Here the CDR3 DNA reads TGTGCCAGCAGTTACTCGGGACAGGGTAATGGCTACACCTTC. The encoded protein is CASSYSGQGNGYTF.

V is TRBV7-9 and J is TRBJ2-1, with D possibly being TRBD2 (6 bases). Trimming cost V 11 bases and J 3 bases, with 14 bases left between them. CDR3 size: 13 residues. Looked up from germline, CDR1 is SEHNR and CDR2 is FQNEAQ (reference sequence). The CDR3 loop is CAGTGVLYNEQFF. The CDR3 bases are TGTGCCGGAACGGGGGTGCTCTACAATGAGCAGTTCTTC.

This chain's CDR3 is CASSSTGERSGNTIYF. DNA for the CDR3: TGTGCCAGCAGCTCGACAGGGGAAAGGTCTGGAAACACCATATATTTT. The chain couples TRBV7-9 to TRBJ1-3; 8 bases map to TRBD1. The CDR3 length is 16 residues. Losses at the gene ends were 4 bases for V and 1 base for J; bases not matched to a gene: 6. Germline loops: CDR1 SEHNR, CDR2 FQNEAQ (reference sequence). Together with reference TRBV7-9 and TRBJ1-3, the CDR3 gives the full variable domain: DTGVSQNPRHKITKRGQNVTFRCDPISEHNRLYWYRQTLGQGPEFLTYFQNEAQLEKSRLLSDRFSAERPKGSFSTLEIQRTEQGDSAMYLCASSSTGERSGNTIYFGEGSWLTVV.

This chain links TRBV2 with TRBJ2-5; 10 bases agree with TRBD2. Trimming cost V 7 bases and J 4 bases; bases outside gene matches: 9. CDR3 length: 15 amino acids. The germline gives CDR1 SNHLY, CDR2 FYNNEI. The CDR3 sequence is CASTQSGGGLETQYF. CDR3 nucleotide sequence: TGTGCCAGCACCCAAAGCGGGGGGGGCTTAGAGACCCAGTACTTC. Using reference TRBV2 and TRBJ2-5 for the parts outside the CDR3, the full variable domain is EPEVTQTPSHQVTQMGQEVILRCVPISNHLYFYWYRQILGQKVEFLVSFYNNEISEKSEIFDDQFSVERPDGSNFTLKIRSTKLEDSAMYFCASTQSGGGLETQYFGPGTRLLVL.

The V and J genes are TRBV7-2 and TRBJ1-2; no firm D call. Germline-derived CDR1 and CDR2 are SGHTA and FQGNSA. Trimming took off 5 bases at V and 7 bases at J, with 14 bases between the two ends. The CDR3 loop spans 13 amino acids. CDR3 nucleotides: TGTGCCAGCAGCCGTGACCGGGAAGGTGGCTACACCTTC. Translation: CASSRDREGGYTF.

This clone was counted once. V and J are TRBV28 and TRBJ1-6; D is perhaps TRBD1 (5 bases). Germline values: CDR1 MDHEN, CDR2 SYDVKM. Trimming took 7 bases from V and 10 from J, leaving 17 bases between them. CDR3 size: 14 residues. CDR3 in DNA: TGTGCCAGCATACCCCGTCAGGGAGGATCACCCCTCCACTTT. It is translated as CASIPRQGGSPLHF.

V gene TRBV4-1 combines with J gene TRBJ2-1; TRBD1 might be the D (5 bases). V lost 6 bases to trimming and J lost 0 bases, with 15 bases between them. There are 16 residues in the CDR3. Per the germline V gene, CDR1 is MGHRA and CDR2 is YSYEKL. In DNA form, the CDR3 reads TGCGCCAGCAGAGGGGTCGGCCAGAGCTCCTACAATGAGCAGTTCTTC. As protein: CASRGVGQSSYNEQFF.

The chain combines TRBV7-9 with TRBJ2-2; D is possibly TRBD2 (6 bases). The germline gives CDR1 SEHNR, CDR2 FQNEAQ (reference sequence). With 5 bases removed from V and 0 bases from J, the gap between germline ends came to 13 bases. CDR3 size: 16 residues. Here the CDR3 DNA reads TGTGCCAGCAGCACCCCGGAGGGAGCGAACACCGGGGAGCTGTTTTTT. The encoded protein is CASSTPEGANTGELFF.

The CDR3, as DNA: TGTGCCAGCTCACAACTCAAGCAGGGGGTTAATTCACCCCTCCACTTT. This codes for CASSQLKQGVNSPLHF. The rearrangement uses TRBV18 and TRBJ1-6; 7 nucleotides agree with TRBD1. Germline CDR1 KGHSH, CDR2 LQKENI. The junction had 9 bases not matched to a gene; V was cut back by 4 bases and J by 6 bases. The CDR3 runs to 16 residues. The variable domain in full, with the rest retrieved from reference TRBV18 and TRBJ1-6, is NAGVMQNPRHLVRRRGQEARLRCSPMKGHSHVYWYRQLPEEGLKFMVYLQKENIIDESGMPKERFSAEFPKEGPSILRIQQVVRGDSAAYFCASSQLKQGVNSPLHFGNGTRLTVT.

The CDR3 spells CASSYSTGNNEQFF. The CDR3 region has the DNA TGTGCCAGCAGTTACTCTACCGGGAACAATGAGCAGTTCTTC. The chain carries TRBV6-5 and TRBJ2-1; possible D gene TRBD2, 5 bases. The germline CDR1 and CDR2 sequences are MNHEY and SVGAGI. V was shortened by 0 bases and J by 5 bases, with 8 bases between the two germline ends. The CDR3 is made up of 14 amino acids.

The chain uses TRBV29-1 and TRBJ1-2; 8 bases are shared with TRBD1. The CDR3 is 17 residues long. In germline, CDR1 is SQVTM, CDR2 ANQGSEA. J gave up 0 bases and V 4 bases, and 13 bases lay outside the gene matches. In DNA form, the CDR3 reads TGCAGCGTTGGAGGAGGTGTCAGGGGGCAACCTAACTATGGCTACACCTTC. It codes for CSVGGGVRGQPNYGYTF.

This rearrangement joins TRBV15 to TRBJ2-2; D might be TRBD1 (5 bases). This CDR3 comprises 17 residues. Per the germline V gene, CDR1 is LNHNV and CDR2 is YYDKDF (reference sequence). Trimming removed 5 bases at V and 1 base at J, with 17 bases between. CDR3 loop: CATSFLRDSRNTGELFF. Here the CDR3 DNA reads TGTGCCACCAGCTTCTTAAGAGACAGCAGGAACACCGGGGAGCTGTTTTTT.

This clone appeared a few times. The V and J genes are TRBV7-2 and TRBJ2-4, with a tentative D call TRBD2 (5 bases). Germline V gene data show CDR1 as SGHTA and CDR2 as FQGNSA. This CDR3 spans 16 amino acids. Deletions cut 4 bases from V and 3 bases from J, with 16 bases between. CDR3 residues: CASSSGLLTGKNIQYF. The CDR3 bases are TGTGCCAGCAGCTCTGGACTCCTAACCGGCAAAAACATTCAGTACTTC.